The 12 T cell receptor beta chains below all came from one sample that was sequenced in a study of response to subunit inactivated influenza vaccine. One entry per CDR3 protein, called by TCRdb with MiXCR from the RT-PCR reads. The sample lists roughly 170,000 distinct CDR3 sequences, 9.2% occurring once. The starting material was non-naive T cells sorted from PBMCs, obtained on the day of vaccination. The receptors derive from a man aged 45-65 years who received an inactivated influenza vaccine.

The V call is TRBV7-9, the J call TRBJ2-3, with 7 nucleotides matching TRBD2. Per germline, CDR1 SEHNR and CDR2 FQNEAQ (reference sequence). V shed 5 bases, J shed 0 bases, and the junction held 8 bases outside the gene matches. The CDR3 is 16 residues long. The CDR3 loop is CASSPAGTQSTDTQYF. As DNA, the CDR3 is TGTGCCAGCAGCCCAGCGGGAACCCAAAGCACAGATACGCAGTATTTT.

This clonotype was picked up a small number of times. The chain recombines TRBV24-1 with TRBJ1-1; D not certain. V lost 8 bases and J lost 2, with 11 bases in between. The CDR3 is 13 amino acids. Germline assignment: CDR1 KGHDR and CDR2 SFDVKD. Here the CDR3 reads CATMYGDNTEAFF. The CDR3 DNA sequence: TGTGCCACCATGTACGGAGACAACACTGAAGCTTTCTTT.

This clonotype appeared many times. The chain recombines TRBV29-1 with TRBJ1-2; D is unclear. The germline gives CDR1 SQVTM, CDR2 ANQGSEA. The CDR3 covers 13 residues. The ends were cut back, 3 bases at V and 2 bases at J, with 10 bases in the middle. In DNA, the CDR3 is TGCAGCGTTGAGGGCAGGCCCAACTATGGCTACACCTTC. As protein: CSVEGRPNYGYTF. The full variable domain, with the rest looked up from reference TRBV29-1 and TRBJ1-2, is SAVISQKPSRDICQRGTSLTIQCQVDSQVTMMFWYRQQPGQSLTLIATANQGSEATYESGFVIDKFPISRPNLTFSTLTVSNMSPEDSSIYLCSVEGRPNYGYTFGSGTRLTVV.

The V and J genes are TRBV2 and TRBJ2-7; D uncertain. Between the trimmed V and J ends, which lost 5 bases and 7 bases, there was a span of 9 bases. There are 11 residues in the CDR3. The germline V gene has CDR1 SNHLY and CDR2 FYNNEI. CDR3 in amino acids: CASSLKAEQYF. The DNA of the CDR3 is TGTGCCAGCAGTCTCAAGGCGGAGCAGTACTTC.

This clonotype was picked up many times. The CDR3 DNA sequence: TGCGCCAGCAGCCAAGATCTGGTGACTAGCGGGAGGTCGGGAACAGATACGCAGTATTTT. Amino acid sequence: CASSQDLVTSGRSGTDTQYF. The chain recombines TRBV4-3 with TRBJ2-3; 13 nucleotides agree with TRBD2. Trimming cost V 0 bases and J 3 bases; bases outside gene matches: 12. The CDR3 is made up of 20 amino acids. Germline V CDR1 and CDR2: LGHNA, YSLEER.

This clonotype was detected a few times. This chain uses TRBV6-4 with TRBJ2-3; D not resolved. Germline V gene data show CDR1 as MRHNA and CDR2 as SNTAGT. With 5 bases removed from V and 0 bases from J, the gap between germline ends came to 12 bases. This CDR3 contains 15 residues. CDR3 coding DNA: TGTGCCAGCAGTCCTTCGGCGGTTAGCACAGATACGCAGTATTTT. This translates into CASSPSAVSTDTQYF.

The chain combines TRBV10-3 with TRBJ2-3; 7 positions agree with TRBD2. Germline CDR1 ENHRY, CDR2 SYGVKD. The CDR3 is 15 residues long. The V segment lost 0 bases and the J segment 0 bases; nucleotides outside the gene matches: 0. The CDR3 sequence: CAISESSGSTDTQYF. CDR3 DNA sequence: TGTGCCATCAGTGAGTCTAGCGGGAGCACAGATACGCAGTATTTT.

The genes are TRBV7-2 and TRBJ1-1; D remains unclear. V lost 2 bases to trimming and J lost 0 bases, with 7 bases between them. The CDR3 length is 14 residues. Per germline, CDR1 SGHTA and CDR2 FQGNSA. Written as DNA, the CDR3 is TGTGCCAGCAGCTTATTCGGGCTGAACACTGAAGCTTTCTTT. Encoded protein: CASSLFGLNTEAFF.

This clonotype was picked up many times. V usage is TRBV4-3 and J usage is TRBJ2-3; D is ambiguous. The germline V gene has CDR1 LGHNA and CDR2 YSLEER. The CDR3 loop spans 15 amino acids. V was pared by 5 bases and J by 4 bases, with 16 bases between. CDR3 amino acids: CASSMDPGGADTQYF. Here the CDR3 DNA reads TGCGCCAGCAGCATGGACCCAGGTGGGGCAGATACGCAGTATTTT.

This clonotype showed up many times. The rearrangement joins TRBV7-9 to TRBJ1-2; D unresolved. Per the germline V gene, CDR1 is SEHNR and CDR2 is FQNEAQ (reference sequence). V was trimmed by 8 bases and J by 2 bases, leaving 12 bases between them. The CDR3 covers 13 residues. The CDR3 region is CASVSPVNYGYTF. DNA of the CDR3: TGTGCCAGCGTAAGTCCGGTAAACTATGGCTACACCTTC.

There are a few counts of this clonotype. This chain joins TRBV20-1 and TRBJ1-2; 8 bases align to TRBD1. There are 13 residues in the CDR3. The germline gives CDR1 DFQATT, CDR2 SNEGSKA (reference sequence). Trimming took 3 bases from V and 3 from J; bases not matched to a gene: 3. The CDR3 nucleotides are TGCAGTGCTAGTACAGGGGGTGACTATGGCTACACCTTC. It translates to CSASTGGDYGYTF.

The CDR3 is CASSSAPSSYNSPLHF. The CDR3 bases are TGTGCCAGCAGTTCGGCACCGAGCTCCTATAATTCACCCCTCCACTTT. V is TRBV27 and J is TRBJ1-6; D remains ambiguous. Germline V gives CDR1 MNHEY, CDR2 SMNVEV (reference sequence). This CDR3 contains 16 residues. The V end lost 4 bases, the J end lost 0 bases, and 10 bases lay between the germline ends.